The clone carrying this T cell receptor beta chain was observed a handful of times. This sample was included in a study of blood T cell repertoires in COVID-19. As originally analysed: Quantification of nucleated cells was approximated via reference gene primer amplification. Here immunoSEQ multiplex PCR was the method, and the copy in TCRdb shows in-frame clones only, minus some. V and J calls and clone size are those listed in that table; D and trimming were worked out from the DNA. This table has about 49,000 clones, about four fifths appearing once. The CDR3 extends over 13 amino acids. V was shortened by 2 bases and J by 3 bases, with 7 bases between the two germline ends. Germline assignment: CDR1 SGHAT and CDR2 FQDESV (reference sequence).

This rearrangement joins TRBV11-1 to TRBJ1-1; the D gene is possibly TRBD1 (5 bases). The sequencing sample was made of peripheral blood. This receptor was obtained from a woman aged 80 or older with COVID-19, enrolled during active disease. CDR3 sequence (DNA): TGTGCCAGCAGCTTATCGGGGGACACTGAAGCTTTCTTT. This translates into CASSLSGDTEAFF.